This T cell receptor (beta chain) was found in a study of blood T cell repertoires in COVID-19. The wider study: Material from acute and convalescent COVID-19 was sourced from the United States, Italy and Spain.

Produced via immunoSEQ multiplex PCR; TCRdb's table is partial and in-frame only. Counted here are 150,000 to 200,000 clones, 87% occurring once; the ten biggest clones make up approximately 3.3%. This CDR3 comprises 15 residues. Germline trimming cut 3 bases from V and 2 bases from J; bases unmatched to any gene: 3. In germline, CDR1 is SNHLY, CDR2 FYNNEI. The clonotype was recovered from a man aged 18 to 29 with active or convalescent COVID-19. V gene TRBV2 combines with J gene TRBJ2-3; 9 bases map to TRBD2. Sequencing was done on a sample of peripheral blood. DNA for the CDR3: TGTGCCAGCAGTGAGGAGCGGGAGGTCACAGATACGCAGTATTTT. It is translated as CASSEEREVTDTQYF.